A single sample is the source of the 12 T cell receptor beta chains below, sequenced in a study of identical twins. MiXCR, run by TCRdb on the 5' RACE reads, gives a single entry per CDR3 protein. The sample holds about 340,000 distinct CDR3 sequences, 12% seen once. The sample was also linked to a second study, of yellow fever vaccine responses in identical twins.

Sequencing was performed on CD8+ T cells sorted from blood. The receptors were gathered from a woman younger than 30 in good health.

This clonotype was seen only a few times. This chain uses TRBV6-1 with TRBJ1-4, with a tentative D call TRBD1 (6 bases). The CDR3 loop spans 15 amino acids. V lost 0 bases and J lost 6, with 11 bases in between. Germline loops: CDR1 MNHNS, CDR2 SASEGT. The CDR3 DNA sequence: TGTGCCAGCAGTGAAGCGACAGGATCGTATGAAAAACTGTTTTTT. It specifies CASSEATGSYEKLFF.

This clonotype was seen a handful of times. V usage is TRBV4-2 and J usage is TRBJ2-3; TRBD2 matches 8 bases. CDR3 length: 17 amino acids. Germline loops: CDR1 LGHNA, CDR2 YNFKEQ. V dropped 3 bases and J dropped 6; count of bases not matched to a gene: 14. The CDR3 coding sequence is TGTGCCAGCAGCCAGGATCCGGGACTAGGTATCATGGATACGCAGTATTTT. This gives the protein CASSQDPGLGIMDTQYF.

This clonotype was counted a few times. The rearrangement joins TRBV20-1 to TRBJ2-3; D possibly corresponds to TRBD2 (5 bases). The length of the CDR3 is 13 residues. V was shortened by 6 bases and J by 0 bases, with 10 bases between the two germline ends. In germline, CDR1 is DFQATT, CDR2 SNEGSKA (reference sequence). The CDR3 DNA reads TGCAGTGCCGGGGAAACAAGCACAGATACGCAGTATTTT. Protein product: CSAGETSTDTQYF.

The rearrangement joins TRBV5-5 to TRBJ2-7, with D perhaps TRBD1 (5 bases). V was shortened by 2 bases and J by 2 bases, with 14 bases between the two germline ends. Germline V gene data show CDR1 as SGHKS and CDR2 as YYEKEE (reference sequence). The CDR3 covers 15 residues. CDR3 residues: CASSLGAAQTYEQYF. CDR3 nucleotide sequence: TGTGCCAGCAGCTTAGGGGCGGCGCAAACCTACGAGCAGTACTTC.

In this sample, this clonotype turned up many times. This chain joins TRBV20-1 and TRBJ2-2; D is undetermined. The germline V gene encodes CDR1 DFQATT and CDR2 SNEGSKA (reference sequence). The CDR3 consists of 11 residues. V shed 5 bases and J shed 6 bases, with 7 bases lying between them. In nucleotides, the CDR3 is TGCAGTGCTCAAGGTGCCGGGGAGCTGTTTTTT. Translation: CSAQGAGELFF.

This clonotype occurred many times. The chain is built from TRBV12-3 or TRBV12-4 and TRBJ2-1; 7 positions match TRBD2. The CDR3 totals 14 residues. The trim removed 5 bases at V and 4 bases at J, leaving 5 bases unmatched. CDR3 amino acids: CASSRLARYNEQFF. DNA of the CDR3: TGTGCCAGCAGTCGACTAGCCCGTTACAATGAGCAGTTCTTC.

This clonotype was observed a few times. V is TRBV7-9 and J is TRBJ1-4; D is uncertain. The CDR3 spans 15 residues. CDR1 SEHNR and CDR2 FQNEAQ come from the germline V gene (reference sequence). The germline V and J ends were trimmed by 5 bases and 8 bases, with 18 bases remaining between them. CDR3 nucleotide sequence: TGTGCCAGCAGCGGGAGGGAGGCAACTCGAGAAAAACTGTTTTTT. This translates into CASSGREATREKLFF.

The chain links TRBV14 to TRBJ2-5, with D tentatively TRBD2 (5 bases). The length of the CDR3 is 14 residues. Germline V lookup: CDR1 SGHDN, CDR2 FVKESK. V shed 5 bases and J shed 4 bases, with 14 bases lying between them. The CDR3 is CASSGSGLRETQYF. The CDR3, as DNA: TGTGCCAGCAGCGGGTCGGGATTACGAGAGACCCAGTACTTC.

This chain joins TRBV2 and TRBJ2-1; 8 bases are a match to TRBD2. V lost 6 bases to trimming and J lost 0 bases; unmatched junction nucleotides: 7. The CDR3 length is 16 residues. Germline V lookup: CDR1 SNHLY, CDR2 FYNNEI. CDR3 sequence: CASRNLAGTSYNEQFF. CDR3 sequence (DNA): TGTGCCAGCAGAAACTTAGCGGGGACCTCCTACAATGAGCAGTTCTTC.

This clonotype was counted a few times. This chain connects TRBV10-3 to TRBJ1-1, with TRBD1 matching 7 bases. CDR1 ENHRY and CDR2 SYGVKD come from the germline V gene. Trimming removed 1 base from V and 4 bases from J; junction bases left unmatched: 9. The CDR3 runs to 16 residues. CDR3 sequence (DNA): TGTGCCATCAGTGAGTTTGCGGGACAGTCTGCCACTGAAGCTTTCTTT. This translates into CAISEFAGQSATEAFF.

This clonotype occurred many times. An end of the junction does not agree with germline; a read error may underlie this. This chain links TRBV5-1 with TRBJ2-4; 9 positions match TRBD2. Germline CDR1 and CDR2: SGHRS and YFSETQ. The CDR3 loop spans 13 amino acids. DNA of the CDR3: TGCGCCAGCAGCTTGGGACTAGCGGACCCTACTTTCTTC. This sequence encodes CASSLGLADPTFF.

This clonotype was observed a handful of times. This chain links TRBV24-1 with TRBJ2-1; TRBD2 matches 10 bases. The CDR3 consists of 16 residues. Germline assignment: CDR1 KGHDR and CDR2 SFDVKD. Trimming at V came to 5 bases and at J to 4 bases, leaving 7 bases not matched to a gene. In nucleotides, the CDR3 is TGTGCCACCAGTGCCCCCAGCGGGGGGGCGTACAATGAGCAGTTCTTC. It yields the protein CATSAPSGGAYNEQFF.